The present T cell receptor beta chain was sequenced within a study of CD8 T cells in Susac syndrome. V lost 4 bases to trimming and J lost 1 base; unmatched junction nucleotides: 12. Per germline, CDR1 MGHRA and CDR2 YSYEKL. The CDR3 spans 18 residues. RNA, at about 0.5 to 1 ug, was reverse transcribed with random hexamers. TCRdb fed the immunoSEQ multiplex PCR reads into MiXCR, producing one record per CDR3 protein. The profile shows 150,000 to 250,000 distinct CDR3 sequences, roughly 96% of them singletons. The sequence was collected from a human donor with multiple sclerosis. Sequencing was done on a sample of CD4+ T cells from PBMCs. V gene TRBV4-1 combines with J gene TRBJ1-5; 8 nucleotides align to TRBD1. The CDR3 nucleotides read TGCGCCAGCAGCCTCCATCCGCAGGGGGCAAAGAGCAATCAGCCCCAGCATTTT. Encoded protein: CASSLHPQGAKSNQPQHF.